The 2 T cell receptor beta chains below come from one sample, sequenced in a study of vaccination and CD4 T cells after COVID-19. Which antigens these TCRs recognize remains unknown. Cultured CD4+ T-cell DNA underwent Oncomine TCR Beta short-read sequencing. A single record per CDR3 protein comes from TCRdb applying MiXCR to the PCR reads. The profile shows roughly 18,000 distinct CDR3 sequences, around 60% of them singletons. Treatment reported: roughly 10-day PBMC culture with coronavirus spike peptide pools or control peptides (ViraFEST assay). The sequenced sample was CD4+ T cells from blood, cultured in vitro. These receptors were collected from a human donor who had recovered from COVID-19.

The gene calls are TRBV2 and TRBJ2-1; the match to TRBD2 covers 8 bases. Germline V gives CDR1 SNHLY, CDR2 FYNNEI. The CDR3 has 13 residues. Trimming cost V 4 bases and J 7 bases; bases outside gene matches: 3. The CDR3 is CASSVLAVNEQFF. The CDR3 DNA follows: TGTGCCAGCAGTGTACTAGCGGTGAATGAGCAGTTCTTC.

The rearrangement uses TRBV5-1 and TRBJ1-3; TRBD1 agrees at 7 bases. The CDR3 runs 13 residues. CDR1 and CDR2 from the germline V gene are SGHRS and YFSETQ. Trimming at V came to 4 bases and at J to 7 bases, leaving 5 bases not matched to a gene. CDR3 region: CASSGTTGNTIYF. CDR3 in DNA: TGCGCCAGCAGCGGAACGACAGGGAACACCATATATTTT.